The following is a T cell receptor (beta chain) sequence with its context. Its antigen is not known. Germline CDR1 SGHNT, CDR2 YYREEE (reference sequence). This CDR3 spans 14 amino acids. V gave up 4 bases and J gave up 7 bases, with 14 bases separating them. The data originate from a study of cytomegalovirus exposure and HLA in healthy donors. A multiplex PCR was run with 60 Vbeta primers and 13 Jbeta primers. This table comes from immunoSEQ multiplex PCR, and its TCRdb copy is limited to in-frame clones, with some not included. The profile covers fewer than 200,000 clones, with around 80% appearing a single time and approximately 2.2% taken by the ten largest. Broader study findings: Generally TCR sequences proved uncommon, though certain public TCRs appeared in numerous donors. Accurate HLA-A and HLA-B prediction from TCR beta sequences was reported for most subjects. Across donors, presence/absence analyses took sequencing depth to be roughly uniform.

This sequence was found in a male donor in good health and CMV-seronegative. The chain carries TRBV5-4 and TRBJ1-4; D possibly corresponds to TRBD1 (5 bases). Sequenced: PBMCs. The CDR3 region has the DNA TGTGCCAGCAGCGCTGCAGGGAGGGGTGAAAAACTGTTTTTT. As protein: CASSAAGRGEKLFF.